The clone carrying this T cell receptor (beta chain) was seen a single time. This CDR3 is 17 amino acids long. V gave up 3 bases and J gave up 0 bases, with 15 bases separating them. Germline loops: CDR1 SGHTA, CDR2 FQGNSA. The data stem from a study of blood T cell repertoires in COVID-19. The wider study: Acute-phase and convalescent COVID-19 samples originated in the United States, Italy and Spain.

How the authors handled the data: Amplifying reference gene primers gave estimates of nucleated cell counts. Measured with immunoSEQ multiplex PCR; TCRdb has only the in-frame clones, and not every one. The V and J calls and clone size come from that table; D and trimming were worked out from the DNA. The top ten clones hold over 5.5% of a sample with 200,000 to 250,000 clones, about 85% of them seen once. The receptor was derived from a woman between 55 and 75 years old with active or convalescent COVID-19. Sequencing was performed on peripheral blood. The V gene is TRBV7-2, the J gene TRBJ2-1, with D perhaps TRBD2 (6 bases). This CDR3 reads CASSFPRDSLSYNEQFF. CDR3 bases: TGTGCCAGCAGCTTCCCCCGGGACTCACTCTCCTACAATGAGCAGTTCTTC.